One sample yielded the 14 T cell receptor beta chains listed below, sequenced in a study of PD-1 blockade in classical Hodgkin lymphoma. All patients experienced relapse after autologous stem cell transplantation, and brentuximab vedotin exposure was variable. The method was immunoSEQ multiplex PCR; TCRdb's version includes in-frame clones alone and lacks a portion of them. This sample has 45,000 to 55,000 clones; over 60% occur once, and the top ten carry more than 13%. Here the sequenced sample was peripheral blood mononuclear cells (PBMCs), taken before the second cycle of nivolumab. The receptor source for this set is a human donor with classical Hodgkin lymphoma.

This clone has just a few counts. The rearrangement links TRBV5-1 to TRBJ2-2; 13 nucleotides line up with TRBD2. Trimming at V came to 5 bases and at J to 5 bases, leaving 9 bases not matched to a gene. This CDR3 has 17 amino acids. CDR1 is SGHRS and CDR2 is YFSETQ in the germline V gene. In nucleotides, the CDR3 is TGCGCCAGCAGTCAACCCCCGGGACTAGCGGGAACCGGGGAGCTGTTTTTT. Amino acids: CASSQPPGLAGTGELFF. Supplemented by reference TRBV5-1 and TRBJ2-2, the full variable domain reads KAGVTQTPRYLIKTRGQQVTLSCSPISGHRSVSWYQQTPGQGLQFLFEYFSETQRNKGNFPGRFSGRQFSNSRSEMNVSTLELGDSALYLCASSQPPGLAGTGELFFGEGSRLTVL.

CDR3 region: CASSLHGGTQYF. The CDR3 bases are TGTGCCAGCAGCTTGCACGGTGGAACGCAGTATTTT. The chain joins TRBV11-3 to TRBJ2-3; D is ambiguous. Trimming shortened V by 3 bases and J by 9 bases, and 10 bases separated the two germline ends. From germline, CDR1 is SGHNT and CDR2 YENEEA. The CDR3 consists of 12 residues.

This chain uses TRBV2 with TRBJ2-7, with 7 bases lining up with TRBD2. The germline V gene has CDR1 SNHLY and CDR2 FYNNEI. V trimming: 3 bases; J trimming: 4 bases; junction bases outside the gene matches: 6. The CDR3 length is 14 residues. The CDR3 coding sequence is TGTGCCAGCAGTGACGGGCTAGCGGAGTACGAGCAGTACTTC. It yields the protein CASSDGLAEYEQYF.

This clone has a single count. The rearrangement uses TRBV11-2 and TRBJ1-2; TRBD1 matches 9 bases. The CDR3 totals 14 residues. The J segment lost 5 bases and the V segment lost 5 bases, leaving 6 bases of the junction unmatched. Germline V lookup: CDR1 SGHAT, CDR2 FQNNGV. In DNA, the CDR3 is TGTGCCAGCAGCCCCGGGACAGGGCTTTATGGCTACACCTTC. Translation gives CASSPGTGLYGYTF. The full variable domain, its missing parts supplied by reference TRBV11-2 and TRBJ1-2, is EAGVAQSPRYKIIEKRQSVAFWCNPISGHATLYWYQQILGQGPKLLIQFQNNGVVDDSQLPKDRFSAERLKGVDSTLKIQPAKLEDSAVYLCASSPGTGLYGYTFGSGTRLTVV.

The chain recombines TRBV4-1 with TRBJ2-7; D remains unclear. CDR3 size: 14 residues. The germline CDR1 and CDR2 sequences are MGHRA and YSYEKL. The V and J ends lost 3 bases and 1 base respectively, with 10 bases between them. CDR3 DNA: TGCGCCAGCAGCCATTTCGGGCAATCCTACGAGCAGTACTTC. This gives the protein CASSHFGQSYEQYF.

This clone was detected a few times. V and J are TRBV27 and TRBJ2-7, with D possibly being TRBD1 (6 bases). V lost 2 bases and J lost 3, with 11 bases in between. The germline V gene has CDR1 MNHEY and CDR2 SMNVEV (reference sequence). The CDR3 spans 14 residues. CDR3 in DNA: TGTGCCAGCAGTTTAACCACAGGGAACTACGAGCAGTACTTC. It codes for CASSLTTGNYEQYF.

This rearrangement joins TRBV12-5 to TRBJ2-1; 10 nucleotides agree with TRBD1. V dropped 5 bases and J dropped 6; count of bases not matched to a gene: 16. CDR3 length: 18 amino acids. The germline CDR1 and CDR2 sequences are LGHNT and FRNRAP. The CDR3: CASGPSITGTGESNEQFF. The CDR3 region has the DNA TGTGCTAGTGGTCCCTCAATTACCGGGACAGGGGAATCCAATGAGCAGTTCTTC. Filled out from reference TRBV12-5 and TRBJ2-1, the complete variable domain reads DARVTQTPRHKVTEMGQEVTMRCQPILGHNTVFWYRQTMMQGLELLAYFRNRAPLDDSGMPKDRFSAEMPDATLATLKIQPSEPRDSAVYFCASGPSITGTGESNEQFFGPGTRLTVL.

This clone turned up a few times. This specimen includes other DNA sequences encoding the same CDR3. This chain connects TRBV30 to TRBJ1-5; no definite D call. The V gene lost 1 base and the J gene lost 4 bases, with 8 bases spanning the gap. Germline V gives CDR1 GTSNPN, CDR2 SVGIG (reference sequence). CDR3 length equals 13 residues. CDR3 region: CAWSEKGNQPQHF. As DNA, the CDR3 is TGTGCCTGGAGTGAAAAAGGTAATCAGCCCCAGCATTTT.

The rearrangement links TRBV6-5 to TRBJ2-2, with TRBD1 as a possible D gene (5 bases). Germline CDR1 and CDR2: MNHEY and SVGAGI. The germline V and J ends were trimmed by 2 bases and 4 bases, with 11 bases remaining between them. The CDR3 has 15 residues. The CDR3 is CASSYPRERTGELFF. The CDR3 DNA reads TGTGCCAGCAGTTACCCCAGGGAACGCACCGGGGAGCTGTTTTTT.

This chain uses TRBV30 with TRBJ1-1; D is unclear. Trimming pared 2 bases from V and 0 bases from J, leaving 10 bases between. The germline V gene has CDR1 GTSNPN and CDR2 SVGIG (reference sequence). This CDR3 region has 14 residues. For the CDR3, the DNA is TGTGCCTGGAGTTGGGCGGGGATGAACACTGAAGCTTTCTTT. Its translation: CAWSWAGMNTEAFF.

J is TRBJ2-7 and V is TRBV25-1; D gene uncertain. From germline, CDR1 is MGHDK and CDR2 SYGVNS. This CDR3 is 12 amino acids long. Trimming took 4 bases from V and 1 from J, leaving 5 bases between them. The CDR3 loop is CASSGLSYEQYF. CDR3 DNA: TGTGCCAGCAGTGGCCTTTCCTACGAGCAGTACTTC.

This clone turned up a few times. The chain uses TRBV27 and TRBJ1-2; 7 bases fit TRBD1. This CDR3 region has 17 residues. Germline values: CDR1 MNHEY, CDR2 SMNVEV (reference sequence). The junction had 20 bases not matched to a gene; V was cut back by 5 bases and J by 8 bases. The CDR3 is CASSQRMIRDSVRGYTF. CDR3 nucleotides: TGTGCCAGCAGTCAGAGAATGATTCGGGACAGCGTAAGAGGCTACACCTTC.

This clone was detected only a few times. V and J are TRBV7-9 and TRBJ2-1; unclear D gene. V was trimmed by 11 bases and J by 9 bases, leaving 14 bases between them. Germline CDR1 reads SEHNR; CDR2 reads FQNEAQ (reference sequence). The CDR3 has 11 residues. CDR3 nucleotides: TGTGCCGGGTCCTCCCCTCGTGAGCAGTTCTTC. Encoded protein: CAGSSPREQFF.

In its sample, this clone was seen a few times. V is TRBV6-5 and J is TRBJ2-2; D is perhaps TRBD1 or TRBD2 (5 bases each). Trimming removed 2 bases at V and 5 bases at J, with 6 bases between. Germline CDR1 and CDR2: MNHEY and SVGAGI. CDR3 size: 13 residues. The DNA of the CDR3 is TGTGCCAGCAGTTACGGGGGAACCGGGGAGCTGTTTTTT. Its translation: CASSYGGTGELFF.